This T cell receptor (beta chain) stems from a study of cytomegalovirus exposure and HLA in healthy donors. Overall study findings and caveats: In a later analysis, productive TCRs from donors in an Asian-associated ancestry cluster reportedly carried fewer N-insertions than the cohort mean. Associated with cytomegalovirus, according to the listing, were 164 TCR beta chains. Several of the most significant clusters appeared, in a later analysis, to be linked to common viral pathogens. Most of the TCR beta V segments (in an earlier analysis) were productive either about 87% or about 30% of the time.

Vbeta (60) and Jbeta (13) primers were used in the PCR. Assay used: immunoSEQ multiplex PCR; TCRdb lists only in-frame clones, some missing. The sample has tens of thousands of clones, and its top ten clones hold around 7.4%. Of note for this clone: Its matching antigen is unknown.

The sequenced sample consisted of PBMCs. This clonotype originated in a male donor in good health and CMV-seronegative.

CDR3 sequence: CASSGVGEGGTNQPQHF. The CDR3 DNA reads as TGTGCCAGCAGTGGGGTTGGGGAGGGGGGAACCAATCAGCCCCAGCATTTT. V and J are TRBV25-1 and TRBJ1-5; a weak D match, TRBD1 (6 bases). V was trimmed by 4 bases and J by 3 bases, leaving 19 bases between them. The CDR3 totals 17 residues. CDR1 MGHDK and CDR2 SYGVNS come from the germline V gene. The full variable domain, with the rest looked up from reference TRBV25-1 and TRBJ1-5, is EADIYQTPRYLVIGTGKKITLECSQTMGHDKMYWYQQDPGMELHLIHYSYGVNSTEKGDLSSESTVSRIRTEHFPLTLESARPSHTSQYLCASSGVGEGGTNQPQHFGDGTRLSIL.